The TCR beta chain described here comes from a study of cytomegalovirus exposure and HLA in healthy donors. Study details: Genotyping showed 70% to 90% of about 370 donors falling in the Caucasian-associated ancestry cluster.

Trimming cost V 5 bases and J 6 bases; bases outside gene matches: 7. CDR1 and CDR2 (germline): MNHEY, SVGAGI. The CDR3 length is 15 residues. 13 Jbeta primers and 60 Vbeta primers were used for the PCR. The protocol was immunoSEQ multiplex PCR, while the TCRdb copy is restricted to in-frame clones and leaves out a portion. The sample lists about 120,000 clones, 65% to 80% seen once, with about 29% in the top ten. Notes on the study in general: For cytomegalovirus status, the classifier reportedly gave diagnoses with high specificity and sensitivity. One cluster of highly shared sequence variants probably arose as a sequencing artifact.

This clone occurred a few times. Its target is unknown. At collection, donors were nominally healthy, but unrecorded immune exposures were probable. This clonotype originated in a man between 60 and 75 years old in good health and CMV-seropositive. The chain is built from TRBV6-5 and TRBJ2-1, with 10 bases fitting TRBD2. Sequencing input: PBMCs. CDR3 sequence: CASSMSGRAFNEQFF. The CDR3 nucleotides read TGTGCCAGCAGTATGAGCGGGAGGGCCTTCAATGAGCAGTTCTTC.